This T cell receptor beta chain was recovered during a study of identical twins (dated by TCRdb to 2016 to 2018). Some background on the complete study: To test whether fetal clonotypes persist, this study deep-sequenced TCR alpha and beta repertoires from monozygotic twins, from unrelated adults of various ages, and from cord blood. To rule out contamination, replicate twin experiments were performed at different times with different library preparation protocols. Findings and caveats that apply to the study as a whole: Compared with coincidental sharing between unrelated individuals, an excess of low generation-probability sequences was observed among out-of-frame TCR alpha sequences shared between twins. Fewer insertions were carried by abundant cord blood beta clonotypes, a similar but weaker trend appeared in young adult naive repertoires, and no such trend appeared in memory repertoires. Zero-insertion analyses could be partly confounded by invariant T cells such as MAIT and iNKT, although diverse VJ usage argued against such confounding for most clonotypes. Conclusions relied on cross-sectional statistical analysis, since the same donors could not be followed over many years. The excess sharing between twins in beta out-of-frame sequences was weaker because fewer shared sequences reduced the signal-to-noise ratio. Out-of-frame TCR alpha sharing in monozygotic twins was systematically underestimated by recombination models, whereas sharing between unrelated individuals was in agreement with the recombination models.

Library construction relied on 5' RACE. These reads were obtained on an Illumina HiSeq 2000. A universal primer binding site was added through template switching, and the final cDNA carried a unique molecular identifier so that TCR cDNA molecules could be counted accurately. First-strand cDNA for TCR alpha and beta chains was synthesized from specific primers in the conserved constant-segment region. To control for contamination, every cDNA library carried two barcodes: a SMART-Mk sample barcode plus Illumina barcodes. TruSeq adapter sequences along with Illumina sample barcodes were introduced in two successive PCR steps. The TCR alpha and beta cDNA libraries were sequenced on the Illumina HiSeq platform using custom primers. Per the original workflow: Raw reads were processed with MiGEC to extract unique molecular identifiers, and MiXCR was used to determine CDR3 positions. Recombination models were inferred per individual with the repgenHMM and IGoR tools using an EM algorithm. The analysis of shared clonotypes was done with the tcR package in R, with sharing normalized by the product of cloneset sizes. Out-of-frame nonproductive sequences were analyzed to study raw recombination free of thymic and clonal selection effects. TCRdb reran the public reads through fastp at Q25 and MiXCR, keeping productive beta chains. One record per CDR3 amino acid sequence lists the most common genes and DNA. These V and J calls are TCRdb output, not the study's own analysis. This sample comprises hundreds of thousands of distinct CDR3 sequences, approximately 9% of them detected only once. Roughly 0.9% of the sample belongs to the ten largest clones.

V lost 6 bases and J lost 7 bases, and the count of bases not matched to a germline gene is 14. From the cysteine up to the phenylalanine, the CDR3 has a length of 16 residues. Only the CDR3 region is kept as DNA, spanning 48 bases read in frame from base 1. Reading the germline V gene (reference sequence) gives CDR1 SEHNR and CDR2 FQNEAQ. This clonotype was seen a few times. The antigen it recognizes is unknown. Base qualities were left out, and no much larger clone turns up one base away. Every donor in the study was a healthy Caucasian. Three pairs of female monozygotic twins, all aged about 18 to 30 years, were included in the twin cohort. RNA for TCR libraries was isolated from peripheral blood mononuclear cells. These data were also reused for a study on yellow fever vaccine responses in identical twins. The second paper further reports: According to the authors, in identical twins the way T cells responded to vaccination appeared partly convergent and partly personalized. The study precisely tracked vaccine-responding T cell clones in identical twins.

This clonotype was sampled from a young woman in good health. The rearranged segments are TRBV7-9 and TRBJ1-1; 10 nucleotides in the junction match TRBD1. Sequenced: PBMCs. The encoded CDR3 is CASSPQVGTGVFEAFF. The bases read TGTGCCAGCAGTCCTCAAGTTGGGACAGGGGTCTTTGAAGCTTTCTTT.